One and the same sample provided the 29 T cell receptor beta chains below, sequenced in a study of beta chain features in type 1 diabetes. Investigators reverse transcribed all isolated RNA, so they sequenced expressed TCRB transcripts. Sequencing used immunoSEQ multiplex PCR; TCRdb keeps in-frame clones, though not all of them. The table lists 130,000 to 150,000 clones, around 50% of them singletons. The source material was Tregs from blood. The receptors shown here come from a man between 18 and 35 years old in good health.

The chain carries TRBV6-5 and TRBJ2-7; 7 nucleotides match TRBD1. CDR3 length: 15 amino acids. Germline values: CDR1 MNHEY, CDR2 SVGAGI. After removal of 4 bases from V and 2 bases from J, the junction contained 8 bases not matched to a gene. CDR3 DNA: TGTGCCAGCAGTTTGCCCGGGACAGCCACCTACGAGCAGTACTTC. This encodes CASSLPGTATYEQYF.

This clone was detected once. The rearrangement uses TRBV7-2 and TRBJ2-7; tentative D call: TRBD1 (6 bases). This CDR3 contains 14 residues. Trimming removed 4 bases at V and 5 bases at J, with 15 bases between. Germline V gives CDR1 SGHTA, CDR2 FQGNSA. The CDR3 here is CASSSVGGLNEQYF. CDR3 DNA sequence: TGTGCCAGCAGCTCTGTAGGGGGTCTTAACGAGCAGTACTTC. Complete variable domain (other parts from reference TRBV7-2 and TRBJ2-7): GAGVSQSPSNKVTEKGKDVELRCDPISGHTALYWYRQSLGQGLEFLIYFQGNSAPDKSGLPSDRFSAERTGGSVSTLTIQRTQQEDSAVYLCASSSVGGLNEQYFGPGTRLTVT.

The J gene is TRBJ1-1, the V gene TRBV6-5, with D unclear. CDR1 is MNHEY and CDR2 is SVGAGI in the germline V gene. V was clipped by 7 bases and J by 3 bases, with 6 bases between them. The CDR3 spans 11 residues. CDR3: CASTSYTEAFF. CDR3 in DNA: TGTGCCAGCACAAGCTACACTGAAGCTTTCTTT.

The table lists this clone with a few counts. This chain joins TRBV28 and TRBJ2-1; 8 bases align to TRBD2. V trimming: 6 bases; J trimming: 5 bases; junction bases outside the gene matches: 15. The CDR3 is made up of 17 amino acids. Germline loops: CDR1 MDHEN, CDR2 SYDVKM. The CDR3 nucleotides are TGTGCCAGCAGAAACCGGATAGCGGGGACCAGAGACAATGAGCAGTTCTTC. It specifies CASRNRIAGTRDNEQFF.

The V call is TRBV6-6, the J call TRBJ2-7, with TRBD1 identical over 7 bases. The junction had 10 bases not matched to a gene; V was cut back by 7 bases and J by 1 base. The CDR3 is 15 amino acids. Per germline, CDR1 MNHNY and CDR2 SVGAGI (reference sequence). The CDR3 region is CASNHRGPISYEQYF. In DNA, the CDR3 is TGTGCCAGCAACCACAGGGGTCCTATATCCTACGAGCAGTACTTC.

The V gene is TRBV4-3, the J gene TRBJ1-3; the D is unclear. The V gene lost 0 bases and the J gene lost 0 bases, with 6 bases spanning the gap. Germline V gene sequence: CDR1 LGHNA, CDR2 YSLEER. This CDR3 has 15 residues. As DNA, the CDR3 is TGCGCCAGCAGCCAAGACAGTCTCTCTGGAAACACCATATATTTT. Translation gives CASSQDSLSGNTIYF.

This clone was recorded a few times. The V call is TRBV28, the J call TRBJ2-7, with a tentative D call TRBD2 (6 bases). V was shortened by 4 bases and J by 2 bases, with 12 bases between the two germline ends. The CDR3 is made up of 14 amino acids. In germline, CDR1 is MDHEN, CDR2 SYDVKM. As DNA, the CDR3 is TGTGCCAGCAGTTCTGCGGGACCTACCTACGAGCAGTACTTC. It encodes CASSSAGPTYEQYF.

The rearrangement uses TRBV6-5 and TRBJ2-5; no clear D. Trimming took 5 bases from V and 5 from J, leaving 9 bases between them. CDR3 length: 12 residues. The germline gives CDR1 MNHEY, CDR2 SVGAGI. The CDR3 protein is CASSVTLETQYF. Here the CDR3 DNA reads TGTGCCAGCAGTGTCACATTGGAGACCCAGTACTTC.

The chain links TRBV25-1 to TRBJ1-4; D not certain. The CDR3 runs 17 residues. Trimming took off 6 bases at V and 0 bases at J, with 17 bases between the two ends. Germline CDR1 MGHDK, CDR2 SYGVNS. As DNA, the CDR3 is TGTGCCAGCAGCCTGTGGCAGGCAGATACAACTAATGAAAAACTGTTTTTT. Its translation: CASSLWQADTTNEKLFF.

The chain carries TRBV28 and TRBJ2-7; possible D gene TRBD2, 7 bases. Germline V lookup: CDR1 MDHEN, CDR2 SYDVKM. The CDR3 loop spans 15 amino acids. With 4 bases removed from V and 7 bases from J, the gap between germline ends came to 20 bases. The CDR3 sequence: CASSSAGGARGEQYF. DNA for the CDR3: TGTGCCAGCAGTTCCGCTGGGGGGGCACGCGGTGAGCAGTACTTC.

The V gene is TRBV19, the J gene TRBJ1-2; D gene ambiguous. The germline V and J ends were trimmed by 11 bases and 8 bases, with 21 bases remaining between them. Germline CDR1 is LNHDA and CDR2 is SQIVND (reference sequence). The CDR3 has 13 amino acids. CDR3: CASASTVGYGYTF. As DNA, the CDR3 is TGTGCCTCCGCCTCAACAGTCGGTTACGGCTACACCTTC.

CDR3 residues: CASSLNGAGNSPLHF. In DNA form, the CDR3 reads TGTGCCAGCAGCTTGAATGGGGCGGGGAATTCACCCCTCCACTTT. The V gene is TRBV5-4, the J gene TRBJ1-6; maybe TRBD1 (5 bases). Trimming took 1 base from V and 7 from J, leaving 12 bases between them. Germline V gives CDR1 SGHNT, CDR2 YYREEE (reference sequence). The CDR3 extends over 15 amino acids.

This chain connects TRBV11-2 to TRBJ1-6, with 7 bases identical to TRBD1. There are 18 residues in the CDR3. CDR1 is SGHAT, CDR2 FQNNGV, per germline. J was trimmed by 7 bases and V by 5 bases; bases with no gene match: 17. CDR3 residues: CASSRITYRGARNSPLHF. The CDR3 DNA reads as TGTGCCAGCAGCCGAATCACCTACAGGGGAGCGAGGAATTCACCCCTCCACTTT.

The V call is TRBV5-1, the J call TRBJ1-1; 8 positions match TRBD1. Per the germline V gene, CDR1 is SGHRS and CDR2 is YFSETQ. V shed 0 bases and J 5 bases; nucleotides not matched to a gene: 9. CDR3 length: 16 residues. The CDR3 DNA follows: TGCGCCAGCAGCTTGGGCGGAACAGGGGGGAGTACTGAAGCTTTCTTT. Its protein product is CASSLGGTGGSTEAFF.

The CDR3 reads CASSQGDPGQGMMSGELFF. In DNA, the CDR3 is TGTGCCAGCAGCCAAGGGGACCCGGGACAGGGAATGATGAGCGGGGAGCTGTTTTTT. The J gene is TRBJ2-2, the V gene TRBV4-2, with 9 bases matching TRBD1. The CDR3 extends over 19 amino acids. J gave up 7 bases and V 1 base, and 16 bases lay outside the gene matches. Germline V gene data show CDR1 as LGHNA and CDR2 as YNFKEQ.

The chain uses TRBV7-3 and TRBJ2-3, with D uncertain. Germline V gene lookup returns CDR1 SGHTA and CDR2 FQGTGA. CDR3 length: 12 amino acids. V was shortened by 2 bases and J by 8 bases, with 8 bases between the two germline ends. The CDR3 spells CASSLGHGTQYF. The CDR3 DNA is TGTGCCAGCAGCTTAGGGCACGGTACGCAGTATTTT.

The sample holds a few counts of this clone. V and J are TRBV10-3 and TRBJ2-7, with 13 bases aligning to TRBD2. The germline CDR1 and CDR2 sequences are ENHRY and SYGVKD. V lost 2 bases to trimming and J lost 6 bases; unmatched junction nucleotides: 7. CDR3 length: 16 residues. In DNA, the CDR3 is TGTGCCATCAGTGAGCCAACTAGCGGGGGGGCTGGCGAGCAGTACTTC. This encodes CAISEPTSGGAGEQYF.

V and J are TRBV7-2 and TRBJ2-1; no clear D gene. The CDR3 contains 15 residues. Germline CDR1 and CDR2: SGHTA and FQGNSA. V was pared by 5 bases and J by 2 bases, with 13 bases between. The CDR3 nucleotides are TGTGCCAGCAGCCCGGCGGAGCACGCCTACAATGAGCAGTTCTTC. Translating gives CASSPAEHAYNEQFF.

This clone was counted between two and nine times. The chain employs TRBV4-3 and TRBJ1-1; D is unclear. Germline V gene sequence: CDR1 LGHNA, CDR2 YSLEER. Trimming removed 4 bases at V and 11 bases at J, with 17 bases between. The CDR3 spans 13 residues. This CDR3 is CASSLNRRELAFF. As DNA, the CDR3 is TGCGCCAGCAGCCTTAACCGGAGGGAGTTGGCTTTCTTT.

The chain carries TRBV18 and TRBJ1-2, with D perhaps TRBD1 (5 bases). V was clipped by 1 base and J by 7 bases, with 19 bases between them. The CDR3 spans 16 residues. CDR1 is KGHSH, CDR2 LQKENI, per germline. The CDR3 coding sequence is TGTGCCAGCTCACCACGAGCCTCGACAGTAGTGGTTGGCTACACCTTC. This gives the protein CASSPRASTVVVGYTF.

The CDR3 DNA sequence: TGTGCCACAGACTCCTATGGCTACACCTTC. It translates to CATDSYGYTF. The chain carries TRBV28 and TRBJ1-2, with D unresolved. The V end lost 10 bases, the J end lost 4 bases, and 7 bases lay between the germline ends. The CDR3 totals 10 residues. CDR1 and CDR2 (germline): MDHEN, SYDVKM.

A few counts support this clone. The V and J genes are TRBV23-1 and TRBJ2-1; 7 bases fit TRBD1. TRBV23-1 is marked as an open reading frame, function uncertain. V lost 11 bases to trimming and J lost 4 bases; unmatched junction nucleotides: 11. The CDR3 consists of 14 residues. The chain's CDR3 is CARHTGEPYNEQFF. The CDR3 region has the DNA TGCGCCCGCCACACAGGGGAACCATACAATGAGCAGTTCTTC.

V gene TRBV10-3 combines with J gene TRBJ2-1; D is unresolved. The CDR3 consists of 13 residues. V lost 3 bases to trimming and J lost 8 bases, with 11 bases between them. CDR1 and CDR2 from the germline V gene are ENHRY and SYGVKD. CDR3 region: CAISDYQNDEQFF. The DNA for the CDR3 is TGTGCCATCAGTGACTATCAAAACGATGAGCAGTTCTTC.

The rearrangement links TRBV29-1 to TRBJ1-5; TRBD1 aligns across 8 bases. Germline assignment: CDR1 SQVTM and CDR2 ANQGSEA. V shed 4 bases, J shed 2 bases, and the junction held 7 bases outside the gene matches. This CDR3 has 15 residues. CDR3 sequence reads: CSVGDRGLRNQPQHF. The CDR3 bases are TGCAGCGTTGGAGACAGGGGTTTACGCAATCAGCCCCAGCATTTT.

This clone was counted a few times. The chain joins TRBV2 to TRBJ1-2; D possibly corresponds to TRBD1 (6 bases). Trimming took off 6 bases at V and 5 bases at J, with 19 bases between the two ends. The length of the CDR3 is 15 residues. CDR1 is SNHLY and CDR2 is FYNNEI in the germline V gene. CDR3 amino acids: CASRLQTGGNYGYTF. Written as DNA, the CDR3 is TGTGCCAGCAGGCTTCAGACAGGTGGTAATTATGGCTACACCTTC.

J is TRBJ1-1 and V is TRBV10-3, with D perhaps matching TRBD1 (5 bases). Germline loops: CDR1 ENHRY, CDR2 SYGVKD. The CDR3 is 15 residues long. V lost 2 bases, J lost 1 base, and 11 bases lay in between. CDR3 sequence reads: CAISEMGRGNTEAFF. CDR3 nucleotide sequence: TGTGCCATCAGTGAGATGGGGAGGGGGAACACTGAAGCTTTCTTT.

This rearrangement joins TRBV7-9 to TRBJ2-1; D may be TRBD2 (5 bases). This CDR3 contains 14 residues. Germline V gene lookup returns CDR1 SEHNR and CDR2 FQNEAQ (reference sequence). Deletions cut 5 bases from V and 14 bases from J, with 22 bases between. The CDR3 is CASSRLGGFPEEFF. For the CDR3, the DNA is TGTGCCAGCAGCCGGCTAGGAGGTTTTCCCGAGGAGTTCTTC.

The genes are TRBV6-6 and TRBJ2-2, with D unresolved. The CDR3 loop spans 14 amino acids. CDR1 MNHNY and CDR2 SVGAGI come from the germline V gene (reference sequence). V was clipped by 2 bases and J by 5 bases, with 9 bases between them. The CDR3 DNA follows: TGTGCCAGCAGTTACAGTCCCCGGACCGGGGAGCTGTTTTTT. The encoded protein is CASSYSPRTGELFF.

In this sample, this clone turned up a few times. J is TRBJ1-1 and V is TRBV29-1; D gene ambiguous. Per the germline V gene, CDR1 is SQVTM and CDR2 is ANQGSEA. The V and J ends lost 7 bases and 3 bases respectively, with 12 bases between them. There are 12 residues in the CDR3. As DNA, the CDR3 is TGCAGCGCCCGTGACACGTACACTGAAGCTTTCTTT. Its translation: CSARDTYTEAFF. The complete variable domain, with remaining parts taken from reference TRBV29-1 and TRBJ1-1, reads SAVISQKPSRDICQRGTSLTIQCQVDSQVTMMFWYRQQPGQSLTLIATANQGSEATYESGFVIDKFPISRPNLTFSTLTVSNMSPEDSSIYLCSARDTYTEAFFGQGTRLTVV.